This TCR beta chain originates from a study of blood T cell repertoires in COVID-19. Looking at the study overall: Acute-phase and convalescent COVID-19 samples originated in the United States, Italy and Spain. In each case, the material was cDNA or gDNA derived from T cells, B-cell-depleted T cells, or PBMCs.

How the authors handled the data: Nucleated cell counts were estimated from reference gene primer amplification. The method was immunoSEQ multiplex PCR; TCRdb's version includes in-frame clones alone and lacks a portion of them. Clone size and V and J calls were adopted from that table, with D and trimming inferred from the DNA. The data hold 120,000 to 150,000 clones, with approximately 85% observed a single time. The count of this clone is one. This sequence originates from a man in his fifties or sixties with acute or convalescent COVID-19. The source material was peripheral blood.

This chain's CDR3 is CAWNIRGDQPQHF. The DNA for the CDR3 is TGTGCCTGGAATATCAGGGGAGATCAGCCCCAGCATTTT. The chain carries TRBV30 and TRBJ1-5, with D perhaps TRBD1 (6 bases). V was cut by 4 bases and J by 5 bases, with 12 bases left in between. The CDR3 spans 13 residues. Germline V CDR1 and CDR2: GTSNPN, SVGIG (reference sequence). The variable domain in full, with the rest retrieved from reference TRBV30 and TRBJ1-5, is SQTIHQWPATLVQPVGSPLSLECTVEGTSNPNLYWYRQAAGRGLQLLFYSVGIGQISSEVPQNLSASRPQDRQFILSSKKLLLSDSGFYLCAWNIRGDQPQHFGDGTRLSIL.